Shown below are 24 T cell receptor beta chains from a single sample sequenced in a study of CD8+ T cells in alopecia areata. Following RNA extraction, reverse transcription yielded cDNA that acted as the sequencing template. The protocol was immunoSEQ multiplex PCR, while the TCRdb copy is restricted to in-frame clones and leaves out a portion. This sample comprises over 100,000 clones, none seen once only. The source material was lesional skin. All receptors derive from a C3H/HeJ mouse with alopecia areata. MHC haplotype of the mouse line: H2-k.

This clone appeared many times. TCRdb's protein and the translated DNA diverge at residue 11; the protein reported here is the translation of the DNA. Genes here carry mouse names. The read gets to within 3 residues of the CDR3 end, and the germline J gene fills in the rest. J is TRBJ1-6 and V is TRBV13-3; 7 positions agree with TRBD1. TRBJ1-6 is recorded as an ORF, its role being uncertain. This CDR3 is 14 amino acids long. The trim removed 6 bases at V and 3 bases at J, leaving 3 bases unmatched. Germline loops: CDR1 NNHDY, CDR2 SYVADS. The CDR3 is CASTQGDYNSPLYF. The sequenced CDR3 bases are TGTGCCAGCACCCAGGGGGACTATAATTCGCCC.

With respect to this clone: The listed genes are named as in mouse. The CDR3 end lies 4 residues beyond the end of the read and is filled in from the germline J gene. This chain connects TRBV13-1 to TRBJ2-5, with D perhaps matching TRBD1 (5 bases). This CDR3 comprises 12 residues. Trimming took 6 bases from V and 1 from J, leaving 6 bases between them. Germline V gene data show CDR1 as NSHNY and CDR2 as SYGAGN. CDR3 bases read: TGTGCCAGCAAAGGGGACCAAGAC. Encoded protein: CASKGDQD. The entire CDR3 is CASKGDQDTQYF.

On this clone itself: The listed genes are named as in mouse. The read comes to an end 4 residues before the CDR3 does, leaving the germline J gene to fill in the end. V usage is TRBV14 and J usage is TRBJ1-2; a weak D match, TRBD1 (6 bases). In germline, CDR1 is SGHDT, CDR2 FRDEAV. CDR3 length: 14 amino acids. V was shortened by 2 bases and J by 4 bases, with 12 bases between the two germline ends. The covered CDR3 bases are TGTGCCAGCAGTTTGGGGGGCGCGGGCTCC. Its protein product is CASSLGGAGS. The full CDR3 reads CASSLGGAGSDYTF.

This clone has only a few counts. The DNA translation disagrees with the TCRdb protein at residue 14, so the protein in this description comes from the DNA. Here the gene names and germline are mouse. The read stops 3 residues short of the end of the CDR3; the missing end is completed from the germline J gene. Other DNA sequences in this specimen translate into the identical CDR3. The chain has TRBV13-3 and TRBJ1-6; 11 bases line up with TRBD1. TRBJ1-6 is an ORF for which the function is uncertain. With V trimmed by 4 bases and J by 0 bases, 3 bases remained unmatched. Per the germline V gene, CDR1 is NNHDY and CDR2 is SYVADS. The CDR3 contains 17 residues. The CDR3 is CASSPGTGGSYNSPLYF. The sequenced CDR3 bases are TGTGCCAGCAGTCCCGGGACAGGGGGTTCCTATAATTCGCCC.

Remarks on this clone: TCRdb's protein and the DNA translation differ at residue 13; the protein here comes from the DNA. Each gene name is a mouse one. The sequenced fragment ends 3 residues before the CDR3 boundary, so the rest is inferred from the germline J gene. The V call is TRBV1, the J call TRBJ1-6, with D tentatively TRBD1 (6 bases). TRBJ1-6 is marked as an open reading frame, function uncertain. The V gene lost 0 bases and the J gene lost 3 bases, with 9 bases spanning the gap. The CDR3 covers 16 residues. Germline assignment: CDR1 NSQYPW and CDR2 LRSPGD (reference sequence). CDR3 amino acids: CTCSAEGGHYNSPLYF. Partial CDR3 DNA: TGCACCTGCAGTGCAGAGGGGGGGCACTATAATTCGCCC.

This clone has only a few counts. Gene names and germline refer to mouse. From the germline J gene comes the end of the CDR3, since the read stops 4 residues before it. V usage is TRBV13-1 and J usage is TRBJ2-1; 8 bases are a match to TRBD1. CDR1 is NSHNY and CDR2 is SYGAGN in the germline V gene. CDR3 length equals 13 residues. This CDR3 reads CASSGTGRAEQFF. Partial CDR3 DNA: TGTGCCAGCAGTGGGACAGGGAGAGCT.

With respect to this clone: At residue 13, the TCRdb amino acid sequence and the translated nucleotide sequence differ, so the protein here is the DNA translation. Gene names refer to mouse genes. CDR3 sequence: CASSPKQNSYNSPLYF. The DNA read from the CDR3 is TGTGCCAGCAGTCCAAAACAGAATTCCTATAATTCGCCC. The chain uses TRBV13-3 and TRBJ1-6; D ambiguous. The read terminates 3 residues ahead of where the CDR3 ends, so the germline J gene completes it. TRBJ1-6 has ORF status, its function being uncertain. This CDR3 spans 16 amino acids. Germline values: CDR1 NNHDY, CDR2 SYVADS. Trimming shortened V by 4 bases and J by 0 bases, and 11 bases separated the two germline ends.

Turning to this clone: The genes and germline here are from mouse. The read ends 4 residues shy of where the CDR3 ends; the end is completed using the germline J gene. The sample contains more than one DNA sequence encoding this CDR3. The genes are TRBV13-3 and TRBJ2-5; possibly TRBD1 for D (5 bases). Germline V gene data show CDR1 as NNHDY and CDR2 as SYVADS. The CDR3 covers 13 residues. CDR3 sequence reads: CASSAQGGDTQYF. The CDR3 bases that were read are TGTGCCAGCAGTGCGCAGGGAGGGGAC. Combining the CDR3 with reference TRBV13-3 and TRBJ2-5 gives the whole variable domain EAAVTQSPRSKVAVTGGKVTLSCHQTNNHDYMYWYRQDTGHGLRLIHYSYVADSTEKGDIPDGYKASRPSQENFSLILELASLSQTAVYFCASSAQGGDTQYFGPGTRLLVL.

This clone appeared a few times. Here the gene names and germline are mouse. The DNA ends 4 residues before the CDR3 does, and the rest of the CDR3 is filled in from the germline J gene. Distinct nucleotide sequences in the sample also encode this CDR3. The chain joins TRBV1 to TRBJ2-1; 12 bases map to TRBD2. This CDR3 is built from 16 residues. CDR1 NSQYPW and CDR2 LRSPGD come from the germline V gene (reference sequence). V gave up 0 bases and J gave up 4 bases; unmatched junction bases: 1. The CDR3 spells CTCSAEGTGGYAEQFF. The part of the CDR3 DNA that was read is TGCACCTGCAGTGCAGAGGGGACTGGGGGGTATGCT.

This clone came up many times. The gene names given are mouse names. The CDR3 end is not reached by the read, which stops 4 residues before it; the germline J gene fills it in. V usage is TRBV1 and J usage is TRBJ1-4, with 7 bases that match TRBD1. Losses at the gene ends were 0 bases for V and 3 bases for J; bases not matched to a gene: 4. The CDR3 length is 16 residues. Germline assignment: CDR1 NSQYPW and CDR2 LRSPGD (reference sequence). Partial CDR3 DNA: TGCACCTGCAGTGCAGATGAGGGGGCTCCCAACGAA. Translated: CTCSADEGAPNE. The whole CDR3 is CTCSADEGAPNERLFF. The whole variable domain, remainder taken from reference TRBV1 and TRBJ1-4, is VTLLEQNPRWRLVPRGQAVNLRCILKNSQYPWMSWYQQDLQKQLQWLFTLRSPGDKEVKSLPGADYLATRVTDTELRLQVANMSQGRTLYCTCSADEGAPNERLFFGHGTKLSVL.

This clone was counted at least ten times. Gene names and germline refer to mouse. The read ends 4 residues before the CDR3 terminus; that terminus is restored from the germline J gene. The chain is built from TRBV13-3 and TRBJ2-3, with unresolved D. The CDR3 is 15 amino acids. Trimming cost V 1 base and J 0 bases, with 9 bases left between them. Germline V gene lookup returns CDR1 NNHDY and CDR2 SYVADS. CDR3 residues: CASSDPDSSAETLYF. Incomplete CDR3 DNA: TGTGCCAGCAGTGATCCAGATTCTAGTGCAGAA.

This clone was recorded a few times. Mouse names are used for the genes. The read ends 4 residues shy of where the CDR3 ends; the end is completed using the germline J gene. J is TRBJ1-4 and V is TRBV13-3; 12 nucleotides line up with TRBD1. Germline V gives CDR1 NNHDY, CDR2 SYVADS. CDR3 length: 15 residues. Trimming removed 4 bases from V and 6 bases from J; junction bases left unmatched: 4. The CDR3 loop is CASSPGQGADERLFF. The CDR3 DNA, read in part, is TGTGCCAGCAGTCCGGGACAGGGGGCTGACGAA. The full variable domain, completed using reference TRBV13-3 and TRBJ1-4, is EAAVTQSPRSKVAVTGGKVTLSCHQTNNHDYMYWYRQDTGHGLRLIHYSYVADSTEKGDIPDGYKASRPSQENFSLILELASLSQTAVYFCASSPGQGADERLFFGHGTKLSVL.

This clone was observed many times. Gene names refer to mouse genes. The read ends 4 residues before the CDR3 terminus; that terminus is restored from the germline J gene. This chain connects TRBV1 to TRBJ2-5; 10 bases are shared with TRBD2. This CDR3 spans 16 amino acids. Germline loops: CDR1 NSQYPW, CDR2 LRSPGD (reference sequence). The CDR3 bases that were read are TGCACCTGCAGTGCAGATCCTGGGGGGGCGCAGGAC. Translation: CTCSADPGGAQD. From start to end, the CDR3 is CTCSADPGGAQDTQYF.

As regards this clone: The genes are named according to mouse. The read ends 4 residues before the CDR3 terminus; that terminus is restored from the germline J gene. J is TRBJ2-2 and V is TRBV1, with TRBD2 identical over 7 bases. Germline loops: CDR1 NSQYPW, CDR2 LRSPGD (reference sequence). This CDR3 spans 15 amino acids. With 0 bases clipped from V and 4 bases from J, the junction kept 2 bases outside the gene matches. CDR3 loop: CTCSAELGFTGQLYF. The covered CDR3 bases are TGCACCTGCAGTGCAGAACTGGGGTTCACCGGG. The full variable domain, rest sourced from reference TRBV1 and TRBJ2-2, is VTLLEQNPRWRLVPRGQAVNLRCILKNSQYPWMSWYQQDLQKQLQWLFTLRSPGDKEVKSLPGADYLATRVTDTELRLQVANMSQGRTLYCTCSAELGFTGQLYFGEGSKLTVL.

This clone was seen a few times. The protein here is the DNA translation, as the TCRdb protein differs from it at residue 13. Genes and germline are mouse. The read gets to within 3 residues of the CDR3 end, and the germline J gene fills in the rest. The J gene is TRBJ1-3, the V gene TRBV1, with 11 bases fitting TRBD1. The CDR3 sequence is 16 residues long. Germline V CDR1 and CDR2: NSQYPW, LRSPGD (reference sequence). The J segment lost 3 bases and the V segment lost 1 base, leaving 2 bases of the junction unmatched. CDR3 in amino acids: CTCSAVGTGGGNTLYF. CDR3 bases read: TGCACCTGCAGTGCAGTGGGGACAGGGGGTGGAAATACG.

Concerning this clone: Genes and germline come from the mouse. The read terminates 4 residues before the CDR3 end, so the remaining end is supplied by the germline J gene. V gene TRBV19 combines with J gene TRBJ2-3; 7 bases map to TRBD1. Germline V lookup: CDR1 FNHDT, CDR2 SITEND (reference sequence). Trimming took 0 bases from V and 0 from J; bases not matched to a gene: 4. This CDR3 contains 16 residues. CDR3 DNA, as far as it was read: TGTGCCAGCAGTATAGTCGGCAGGGGGAGTGCAGAA. It is translated as CASSIVGRGSAE. The complete CDR3 sequence is CASSIVGRGSAETLYF. The complete variable domain, with remaining parts taken from reference TRBV19 and TRBJ2-3, reads GGIITQTPKFLIGQEGQKLTLKCQQNFNHDTMYWYRQDSGKGLRLIYYSITENDLQKGDLSEGYDASREKKSSFSLTVTSAQKNEMAVFLCASSIVGRGSAETLYFGSGTRLTVL.

A note on this clone: Gene names denote mouse genes. The read falls 4 residues short of the CDR3 end, and the missing part is taken from the germline J gene. V gene TRBV13-2 combines with J gene TRBJ2-1, with 11 bases lining up with TRBD2. The CDR3 loop spans 15 amino acids. CDR1 is NNHNN, CDR2 SYGAGS, per germline (reference sequence). V was clipped by 3 bases and J by 5 bases; unmatched bases: 4. CDR3 bases read: TGTGCCAGCGGTGCTACTGGGGGGGCGGATGCT. It codes for CASGATGGADA. The whole CDR3 protein is CASGATGGADAEQFF.

Concerning this clone itself: Gene names refer to mouse genes. The read falls 4 residues short of the CDR3 end, and the missing part is taken from the germline J gene. The chain recombines TRBV13-3 with TRBJ2-5, with 8 bases that match TRBD2. The germline V gene has CDR1 NNHDY and CDR2 SYVADS. The CDR3 loop spans 13 amino acids. The sequenced part of the CDR3 DNA is TGTGCCAGCACGGGGGGGCGCAGAGAC. This gives the protein CASTGGRRD. The entire CDR3 reads CASTGGRRDTQYF. Drawing the rest from reference TRBV13-3 and TRBJ2-5, the complete variable domain is EAAVTQSPRSKVAVTGGKVTLSCHQTNNHDYMYWYRQDTGHGLRLIHYSYVADSTEKGDIPDGYKASRPSQENFSLILELASLSQTAVYFCASTGGRRDTQYFGPGTRLLVL.

This clone has more than one count but fewer than ten. Genes here carry mouse names. The CDR3: CTCSALGTGQLYF. CDR3 bases read: TGCACCTGCAGTGCCCTAGGTACCGGG. This rearrangement joins TRBV1 to TRBJ2-2; D not certain. Read data end 4 residues before the CDR3 end; the end is taken from the germline J gene. Trimming removed 3 bases at V and 5 bases at J, with 7 bases between. Germline CDR1 NSQYPW, CDR2 LRSPGD (reference sequence). The CDR3 runs 13 residues. Supplemented by reference TRBV1 and TRBJ2-2, the full variable domain reads VTLLEQNPRWRLVPRGQAVNLRCILKNSQYPWMSWYQQDLQKQLQWLFTLRSPGDKEVKSLPGADYLATRVTDTELRLQVANMSQGRTLYCTCSALGTGQLYFGEGSKLTVL.

In this sample, this clone turned up a few times. At one end the junction does not follow the germline gene, possibly because of a read error. Mouse germline and gene names are used. The sequenced fragment ends 4 residues before the CDR3 boundary, so the rest is inferred from the germline J gene. V is TRBV13-1 and J is TRBJ1-2; no reliable D call. Looked up from germline, CDR1 is NSHNY and CDR2 is SYGAGN. There are 12 residues in the CDR3. The CDR3 bases that were read are TGTGCCCGCAGTGATGATTTGGGC. Its translation is CARSDDLG. The entire CDR3 protein reads CARSDDLGDYTF.

This clone occurred a few times. These gene names are mouse names. The read ends 4 residues early relative to the CDR3; the germline J gene fills the gap. V and J are TRBV13-1 and TRBJ1-4, with a tentative D call TRBD1 (6 bases). With 5 bases removed from V and 6 bases from J, the gap between germline ends came to 8 bases. This CDR3 has 12 amino acids. Germline CDR1 NSHNY, CDR2 SYGAGN. CDR3 DNA (partial): TGTGCCAGCAGGTCAGGGGACGAA. This translates into CASRSGDE. The CDR3 as a whole reads CASRSGDERLFF.

This clone was observed a handful of times. Mouse germline and gene names are used. The read ends 4 residues before the CDR3 terminus; that terminus is restored from the germline J gene. The chain couples TRBV19 to TRBJ2-4, with TRBD1 matching 9 bases. Germline-derived CDR1 and CDR2 are FNHDT and SITEND (reference sequence). The CDR3 contains 13 residues. CDR3 protein: CASTRDRENTLYF. The DNA read from the CDR3 is TGTGCCAGCACCCGGGACAGGGAAAAC.

This clone was seen more than once but under ten times. DNA and listed protein disagree at residue 14, so the protein shown here was translated from the DNA. Genes and germline come from the mouse. The read ends 3 residues early relative to the CDR3; the germline J gene fills the gap. This chain connects TRBV13-3 to TRBJ1-6; the match to TRBD1 covers 10 bases. TRBJ1-6 counts as an open reading frame of uncertain function. The germline CDR1 and CDR2 sequences are NNHDY and SYVADS. This CDR3 is built from 17 residues. V shed 2 bases and J 6 bases; nucleotides not matched to a gene: 8. Here the CDR3 reads CASSEPRDRGGNSPLYF. CDR3 DNA (partial): TGTGCCAGCAGTGAGCCCCGGGACAGGGGCGGTAATTCGCCC.

On this clone: All gene names here are mouse names. The read ends 4 residues early relative to the CDR3; the germline J gene fills the gap. The chain recombines TRBV17 with TRBJ2-5; perhaps TRBD1 as D (6 bases). In germline, CDR1 is MNHDT, CDR2 YYDKIL. The CDR3 spans 13 residues. V shed 4 bases and J shed 2 bases, with 7 bases lying between them. The DNA read from the CDR3 is TGTGCTAGCAGTAACAGGGCCCAAGAC. The encoded protein is CASSNRAQD. The full CDR3 sequence reads CASSNRAQDTQYF.